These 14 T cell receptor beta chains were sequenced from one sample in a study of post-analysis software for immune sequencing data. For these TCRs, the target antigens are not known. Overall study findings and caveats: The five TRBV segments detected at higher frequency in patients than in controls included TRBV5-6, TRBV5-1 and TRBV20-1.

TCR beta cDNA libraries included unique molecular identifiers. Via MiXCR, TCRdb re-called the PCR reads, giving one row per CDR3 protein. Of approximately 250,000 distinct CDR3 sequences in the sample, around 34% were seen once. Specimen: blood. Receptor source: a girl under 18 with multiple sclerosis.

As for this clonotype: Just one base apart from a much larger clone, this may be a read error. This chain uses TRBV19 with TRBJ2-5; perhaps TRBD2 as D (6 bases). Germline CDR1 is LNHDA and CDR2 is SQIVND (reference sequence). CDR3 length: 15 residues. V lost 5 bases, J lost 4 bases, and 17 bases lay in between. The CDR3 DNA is TGTGCCAGTAGTCCGTTAGCGGAGGAGGGAGAGACCCAGTACTTC. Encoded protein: CASSPLAEEGETQYF.

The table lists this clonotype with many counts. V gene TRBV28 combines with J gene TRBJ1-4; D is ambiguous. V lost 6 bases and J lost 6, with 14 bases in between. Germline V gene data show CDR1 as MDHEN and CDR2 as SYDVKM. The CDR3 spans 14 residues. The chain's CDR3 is CASSTPSLDEKLFF. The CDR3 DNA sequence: TGTGCCAGCAGCACCCCCTCCTTGGATGAAAAACTGTTTTTT.

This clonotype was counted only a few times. Written as DNA, the CDR3 is TGTGCCAGCAGCTTAGGGGGAGCCGGGACCCCTTCAGACTCCCCCCACTTT. Protein sequence: CASSLGGAGTPSDSPHF. The rearrangement joins TRBV7-9 to TRBJ1-6; D might be TRBD1 (5 bases). The CDR3 runs to 17 residues. V gave up 1 base and J gave up 18 bases, with 28 bases separating them. Germline CDR1 reads SEHNR; CDR2 reads FQNEAQ (reference sequence).

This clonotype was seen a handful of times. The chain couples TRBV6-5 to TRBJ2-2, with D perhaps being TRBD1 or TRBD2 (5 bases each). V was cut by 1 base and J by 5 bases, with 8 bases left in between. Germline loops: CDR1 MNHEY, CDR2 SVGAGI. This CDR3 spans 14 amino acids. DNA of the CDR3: TGTGCCAGCAGTTACTTCTGGGGGACCGGGGAGCTGTTTTTT. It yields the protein CASSYFWGTGELFF.

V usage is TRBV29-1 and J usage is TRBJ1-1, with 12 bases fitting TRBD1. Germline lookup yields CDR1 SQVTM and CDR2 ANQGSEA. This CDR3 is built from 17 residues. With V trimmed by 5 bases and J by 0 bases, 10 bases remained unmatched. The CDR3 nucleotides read TGCAGCGTTTCAAACTCCGGGACAGGGGGCTTGAACACTGAAGCTTTCTTT. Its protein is CSVSNSGTGGLNTEAFF. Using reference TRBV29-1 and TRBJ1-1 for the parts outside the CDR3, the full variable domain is SAVISQKPSRDICQRGTSLTIQCQVDSQVTMMFWYRQQPGQSLTLIATANQGSEATYESGFVIDKFPISRPNLTFSTLTVSNMSPEDSSIYLCSVSNSGTGGLNTEAFFGQGTRLTVV.

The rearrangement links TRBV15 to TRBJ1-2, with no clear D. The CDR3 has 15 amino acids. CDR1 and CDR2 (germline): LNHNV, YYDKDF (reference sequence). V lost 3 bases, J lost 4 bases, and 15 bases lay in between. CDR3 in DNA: TGTGCCACCAGCAGGGTCAACGAGCGCCTCTATGGCTACACCTTC. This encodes CATSRVNERLYGYTF.

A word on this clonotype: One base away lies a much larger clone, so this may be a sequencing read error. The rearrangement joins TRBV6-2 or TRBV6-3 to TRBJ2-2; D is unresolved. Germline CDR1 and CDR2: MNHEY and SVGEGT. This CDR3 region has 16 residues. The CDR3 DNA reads TGTGCCAGCAGTTACGCCGTGAGCCAGAACGCCGGGGAGCTGTTTTTT. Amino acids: CASSYAVSQNAGELFF.

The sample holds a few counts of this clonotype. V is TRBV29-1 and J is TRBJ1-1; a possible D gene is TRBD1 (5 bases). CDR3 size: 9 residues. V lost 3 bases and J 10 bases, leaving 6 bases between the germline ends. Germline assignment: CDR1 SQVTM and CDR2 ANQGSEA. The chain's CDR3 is CSVEGGAFF. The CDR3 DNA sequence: TGCAGCGTTGAGGGGGGAGCTTTCTTT.

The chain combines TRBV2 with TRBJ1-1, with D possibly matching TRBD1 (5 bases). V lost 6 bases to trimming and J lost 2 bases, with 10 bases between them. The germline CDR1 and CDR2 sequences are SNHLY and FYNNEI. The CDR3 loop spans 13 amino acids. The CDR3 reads CASRVQDNTEAFF. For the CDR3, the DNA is TGTGCCAGCAGGGTACAGGATAACACTGAAGCTTTCTTT.

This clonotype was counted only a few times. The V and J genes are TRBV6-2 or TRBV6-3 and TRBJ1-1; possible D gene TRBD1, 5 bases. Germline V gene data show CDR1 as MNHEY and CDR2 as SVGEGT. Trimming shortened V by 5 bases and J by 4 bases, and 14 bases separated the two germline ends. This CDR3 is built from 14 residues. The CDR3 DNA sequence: TGTGCCAGCAGTGTGGGACGGGAAGGCACTGAAGCTTTCTTT. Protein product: CASSVGREGTEAFF.

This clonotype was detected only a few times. CDR3 nucleotides: TGCAGTGCTAGAGATCTCGGCAGGGAAACCTACAATGAGCAGTTCTTC. This translates into CSARDLGRETYNEQFF. This chain connects TRBV20-1 to TRBJ2-1, with a possible D match to TRBD1 (5 bases). The CDR3 is 16 amino acids. V was clipped by 0 bases and J by 2 bases, with 14 bases between them. Germline CDR1 is DFQATT and CDR2 is SNEGSKA (reference sequence).

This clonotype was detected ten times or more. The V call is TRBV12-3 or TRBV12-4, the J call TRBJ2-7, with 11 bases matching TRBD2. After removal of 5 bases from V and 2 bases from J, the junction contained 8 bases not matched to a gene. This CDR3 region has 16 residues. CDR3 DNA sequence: TGTGCCAGCAGTCCCCGGACTAGCGGGCCTCCCTACGAGCAGTACTTC. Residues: CASSPRTSGPPYEQYF.

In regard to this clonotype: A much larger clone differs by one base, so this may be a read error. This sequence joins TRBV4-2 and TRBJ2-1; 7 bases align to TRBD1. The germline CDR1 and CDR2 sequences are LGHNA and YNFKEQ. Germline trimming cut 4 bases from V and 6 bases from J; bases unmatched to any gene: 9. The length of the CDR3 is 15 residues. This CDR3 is CASSRGNAGGNEQFF. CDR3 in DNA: TGTGCCAGCAGCCGAGGGAACGCAGGGGGCAATGAGCAGTTCTTC.

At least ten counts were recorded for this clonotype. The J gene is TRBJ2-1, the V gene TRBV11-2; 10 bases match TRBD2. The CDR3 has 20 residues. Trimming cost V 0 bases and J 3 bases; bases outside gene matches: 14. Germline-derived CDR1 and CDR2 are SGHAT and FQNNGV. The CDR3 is CASSLDSAGGPLIGYNEQFF. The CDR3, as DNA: TGTGCCAGCAGCTTAGATTCAGCGGGAGGGCCTTTGATTGGCTACAATGAGCAGTTCTTC.